The present TCR beta chain was sequenced within a study of response to subunit inactivated influenza vaccine. This clonotype was seen repeatedly, ten times or more. The antigen is undetermined. Each CDR3 protein gets one entry after TCRdb re-called the RT-PCR reads with MiXCR. In the table there are 550,000 to 800,000 distinct CDR3 sequences, more than 15% of which are singletons. General study points: New T cells are recruited in small numbers by each seasonal influenza vaccination, according to the authors' suggestion.

Trimming shortened V by 2 bases and J by 3 bases, and 5 bases separated the two germline ends. The CDR3 consists of 12 residues. Germline CDR1 and CDR2: SGHRS and YFSETQ. The chain uses TRBV5-1 and TRBJ1-2; D not resolved. The starting material was PBMCs from blood, obtained about 13 days after vaccination. The source of this sequence is a man aged 45-60 years who received an inactivated influenza vaccine. The CDR3 loop is CASSFADYGYTF. In DNA form, the CDR3 reads TGCGCCAGCAGCTTTGCTGACTATGGCTACACCTTC.